Following are 16 T cell receptor beta chains from one sample sequenced in a study of blood T cell repertoires in COVID-19. The protocol was immunoSEQ multiplex PCR, while the TCRdb copy is restricted to in-frame clones and leaves out a portion. Of about 64,000 clones in the sample, approximately 86% were seen once. What was sequenced was peripheral blood. The receptors come from a man aged 40-49 years with acute or convalescent COVID-19.

V usage is TRBV25-1 and J usage is TRBJ2-2; D is perhaps TRBD1 (5 bases). Germline CDR1 and CDR2: MGHDK and SYGVNS. The V end lost 6 bases, the J end lost 0 bases, and 11 bases lay between the germline ends. This CDR3 comprises 15 residues. The CDR3 reads CASSRVGTNTGELFF. Here the CDR3 DNA reads TGTGCCAGCAGCAGGGTAGGGACGAACACCGGGGAGCTGTTTTTT.

The rearrangement joins TRBV5-1 to TRBJ1-1, with 7 positions matching TRBD1. Looked up from germline, CDR1 is SGHRS and CDR2 is YFSETQ. After removal of 2 bases from V and 4 bases from J, the junction contained 5 bases not matched to a gene. The CDR3 is made up of 14 amino acids. The CDR3 spells CASSFGDSLTEAFF. The CDR3 nucleotides are TGCGCCAGCAGCTTTGGGGACAGTCTCACTGAAGCTTTCTTT.

The J gene is TRBJ1-3, the V gene TRBV30; D possibly corresponds to TRBD1 (5 bases). This CDR3 spans 15 amino acids. V was pared by 2 bases and J by 2 bases, with 13 bases between. Per germline, CDR1 GTSNPN and CDR2 SVGIG (reference sequence). In nucleotides, the CDR3 is TGTGCCTGGAGTAAGGCAGGGACTACTGGAAACACCATATATTTT. Its translation: CAWSKAGTTGNTIYF.

The chain carries TRBV12-5 and TRBJ1-2; D may be TRBD1 (5 bases). The germline V and J ends were trimmed by 7 bases and 5 bases, with 17 bases remaining between them. This CDR3 contains 14 residues. CDR1 is LGHNT and CDR2 is FRNRAP in the germline V gene. In DNA form, the CDR3 reads TGTGCTAGTGTCCCAGTGCAGGGCCGATATGGCTACACCTTC. Translation: CASVPVQGRYGYTF.

CDR3 bases: TGTGCCAGCAGTTACACTAGCGGGGGGGCAGAGACCCAGTACTTC. It encodes CASSYTSGGAETQYF. The genes are TRBV7-2 and TRBJ2-5, with 13 bases lining up with TRBD2. Per germline, CDR1 SGHTA and CDR2 FQGNSA. V lost 6 bases to trimming and J lost 4 bases; unmatched junction nucleotides: 5. This CDR3 contains 15 residues.

The chain has TRBV28 and TRBJ1-5; D remains ambiguous. Trimming removed 7 bases from V and 0 bases from J, with 13 bases in between. The CDR3 totals 15 residues. Germline V CDR1 and CDR2: MDHEN, SYDVKM. CDR3 sequence (DNA): TGTGCCAGCACCCAGAGCGGAATTAGCAATCAGCCCCAGCATTTT. Translated: CASTQSGISNQPQHF.

The V gene is TRBV28, the J gene TRBJ2-7; TRBD1 aligns across 7 bases. J lost 0 bases, V lost 5 bases, and 7 bases had no gene match. The CDR3 has 15 amino acids. The germline gives CDR1 MDHEN, CDR2 SYDVKM. In nucleotides, the CDR3 is TGTGCCAGCAGTACCCGCCGGGACAGCTCCTACGAGCAGTACTTC. Protein product: CASSTRRDSSYEQYF.

This clone has a single count. The chain couples TRBV6-4 to TRBJ1-5; 7 bases fit TRBD1. J was trimmed by 7 bases and V by 7 bases; bases with no gene match: 10. This CDR3 is built from 14 residues. Germline lookup yields CDR1 MRHNA and CDR2 SNTAGT. CDR3 protein: CASMGGQASQPQHF. The CDR3 region has the DNA TGTGCCAGCATGGGAGGACAGGCCAGCCAGCCCCAGCATTTT.

The genes are TRBV11-2 and TRBJ2-6, with a tentative D call TRBD2 (5 bases). Trimming stripped 4 bases from V and 1 base from J, with 14 bases between. Per germline, CDR1 SGHAT and CDR2 FQNNGV. The CDR3 totals 17 residues. The CDR3 nucleotides read TGTGCCAGCAGCTCACCCCGAGAGGGATCTGGGGCCAACGTCCTGACTTTC. Protein sequence: CASSSPREGSGANVLTF.

The DNA of the CDR3 is TGTGCCACCACGGGGACTTTCGGAAATGAGCAGTTCTTC. It codes for CATTGTFGNEQFF. J is TRBJ2-1 and V is TRBV19, with TRBD2 as a possible D gene (6 bases). CDR3 size: 13 residues. The V and J ends lost 10 bases and 7 bases respectively, with 17 bases between them. The germline CDR1 and CDR2 sequences are LNHDA and SQIVND (reference sequence). Together with reference TRBV19 and TRBJ2-1, the CDR3 gives the full variable domain: DGGITQSPKYLFRKEGQNVTLSCEQNLNHDAMYWYRQDPGQGLRLIYYSQIVNDFQKGDIAEGYSVSREKKESFPLTVTSAQKNPTAFYLCATTGTFGNEQFFGPGTRLTVL.

Here the CDR3 reads CATQARGGATDTQYF. The CDR3 DNA reads as TGTGCCACCCAAGCTCGCGGGGGGGCCACAGATACGCAGTATTTT. The V gene is TRBV19, the J gene TRBJ2-3, with 9 nucleotides matching TRBD2. Germline assignment: CDR1 LNHDA and CDR2 SQIVND (reference sequence). V lost 10 bases to trimming and J lost 2 bases; unmatched junction nucleotides: 10. The CDR3 is 15 amino acids.

The chain recombines TRBV19 with TRBJ1-5; D may be TRBD1 (6 bases). Trimming removed 3 bases at V and 4 bases at J, with 22 bases between. The length of the CDR3 is 18 residues. Germline V gene sequence: CDR1 LNHDA, CDR2 SQIVND (reference sequence). DNA for the CDR3: TGTGCCAGTAGTATGGGGGTCGCGGACAGACACCTTAATCAGCCCCAGCATTTT. Amino acids: CASSMGVADRHLNQPQHF.

The V call is TRBV10-2, the J call TRBJ1-1, with D possibly TRBD1 on 6 matching bases. The CDR3 has 17 amino acids. V shed 6 bases and J shed 0 bases, with 20 bases lying between them. Germline loops: CDR1 WSHSY, CDR2 SAAADI. The DNA for the CDR3 is TGCGCCAGCAGGGACAGCCGGCCATCTAACATGAACACTGAAGCTTTCTTT. Its translation: CASRDSRPSNMNTEAFF.

This clone is a singleton in its sample. This chain links TRBV6-6 with TRBJ1-2; 8 nucleotides align to TRBD1. This CDR3 contains 16 residues. The ends lost 2 bases at V and 4 bases at J; junction bases unmatched: 9. CDR1 is MNHNY and CDR2 is SVGAGI in the germline V gene (reference sequence). CDR3 residues: CASSYPTGQGSYGYTF. CDR3 in DNA: TGTGCCAGCAGTTACCCTACCGGACAGGGATCCTATGGCTACACCTTC.

The chain joins TRBV3-1 (or the pseudogene TRBV3-2) to TRBJ2-5, with 8 bases lining up with TRBD2. Germline CDR1 reads LGHDT; CDR2 reads YNNKEL (reference sequence). V shed 4 bases and J 5 bases; nucleotides not matched to a gene: 6. The CDR3 runs to 14 residues. The CDR3 sequence is CASSRRGVGETQYF. The CDR3 DNA reads as TGTGCCAGCAGCCGGCGGGGGGTTGGGGAGACCCAGTACTTC.

The chain couples TRBV21-1 to TRBJ2-3; the table's D call, TRBD1, was not checked against the DNA. TRBV21-1 is labeled a pseudogene. CDR3 size: 19 residues. CDR3 nucleotides: TGTGCCAGCAGTCCTCCGGGACAGGGGGAATTATGCTCCACAGATACGCAGTATTTT. Residues: CASSPPGQGELCSTDTQYF.